These 26 T cell receptor beta chains were sequenced from one sample in a study of T cells in Graves' hyperthyroidism and ophthalmopathy. Amplified regions were TCR beta CDR3 sequences from RNA transcripts. The TCR CDR3 was amplified in a first-round RT-PCR using the HTBI primer set. TCRdb reanalysed the multiplex PCR reads using MiXCR and keeps one entry per CDR3 protein. This repertoire shows about 710,000 distinct CDR3 sequences, roughly 15% found once; its top ten account for approximately 8.4%. Sample: blood. These receptors were taken from a man between 18 and 29 years old with Graves' hyperthyroidism.

This clonotype was seen many times. The J gene is TRBJ2-3, the V gene TRBV29-1, with TRBD2 matching 11 bases. J gave up 6 bases and V 6 bases, and 5 bases lay outside the gene matches. The V gene's germline CDR1 is SQVTM and CDR2 ANQGSEA. The CDR3 loop spans 13 amino acids. CDR3 in amino acids: CSVLAGVGDTQYF. The CDR3 coding sequence is TGCAGCGTACTAGCGGGAGTGGGGGATACGCAGTATTTT.

In its sample, this clonotype was seen a few times. The chain recombines TRBV20-1 with TRBJ1-5, with D perhaps matching TRBD1 (5 bases). Germline V gene lookup returns CDR1 DFQATT and CDR2 SNEGSKA (reference sequence). With 7 bases removed from V and 5 bases from J, the gap between germline ends came to 12 bases. The CDR3 is 12 amino acids. The CDR3 DNA follows: TGCAGTGTCCACGGGGGAGATCAGCCCCAGCATTTT. The encoded protein is CSVHGGDQPQHF.

This clonotype was counted many times. The chain is built from TRBV28 and TRBJ2-7, with 13 nucleotides matching TRBD2. The V gene's germline CDR1 is MDHEN and CDR2 SYDVKM. The CDR3 has 16 residues. Trimming at V came to 4 bases and at J to 7 bases, leaving 10 bases not matched to a gene. CDR3 coding DNA: TGTGCCAGCAGTTCCGCCGGACTAGCGGGAGCAGTTGAGCAGTACTTC. Amino acid sequence: CASSSAGLAGAVEQYF.

This clonotype has ten or more counts. The J gene is TRBJ1-2, the V gene TRBV27, with D possibly being TRBD1 (5 bases). Germline V gene lookup returns CDR1 MNHEY and CDR2 SMNVEV (reference sequence). V dropped 2 bases and J dropped 0 bases, with 19 bases sitting between them. This CDR3 spans 18 amino acids. The DNA for the CDR3 is TGTGCCAGCAGTTTAGGGGGGGTAGGAGGAGGATCTAACTATGGCTACACCTTC. Translated, it gives CASSLGGVGGGSNYGYTF.

CDR3 region: CSVAASGYEQYF. As DNA, the CDR3 is TGCAGCGTTGCGGCTAGCGGCTACGAGCAGTACTTC. The rearrangement uses TRBV29-1 and TRBJ2-7; TRBD2 agrees at 7 bases. Trimming removed 4 bases from V and 3 bases from J; junction bases left unmatched: 3. CDR1 and CDR2 from the germline V gene are SQVTM and ANQGSEA. The CDR3 runs 12 residues.

Many counts were recorded for this clonotype. The chain uses TRBV12-3 or TRBV12-4 and TRBJ2-1, with 7 nucleotides matching TRBD1. This CDR3 contains 15 residues. Trimming cost V 3 bases and J 5 bases; bases outside gene matches: 7. CDR3 protein: CASSFFRGSHNEQFF. Written as DNA, the CDR3 is TGTGCCAGCAGTTTCTTCAGGGGGTCCCACAATGAGCAGTTCTTC.

This clonotype was picked up many times. This rearrangement joins TRBV2 to TRBJ2-1, with 7 bases identical to TRBD2. The V and J ends lost 3 bases and 7 bases, in that order; junction bases with no gene match: 12. This CDR3 contains 16 residues. Germline assignment: CDR1 SNHLY and CDR2 FYNNEI. The CDR3 reads CASSDMASGGGNEQFF. CDR3 DNA: TGTGCCAGCAGTGATATGGCTAGCGGAGGCGGAAATGAGCAGTTCTTC. Full variable domain (missing parts from reference TRBV2 and TRBJ2-1): EPEVTQTPSHQVTQMGQEVILRCVPISNHLYFYWYRQILGQKVEFLVSFYNNEISEKSEIFDDQFSVERPDGSNFTLKIRSTKLEDSAMYFCASSDMASGGGNEQFFGPGTRLTVL.

A few counts support this clonotype. The V call is TRBV20-1, the J call TRBJ2-3; D gene unclear. The CDR3 has 14 residues. V lost 5 bases and J lost 4, with 16 bases in between. Germline lookup yields CDR1 DFQATT and CDR2 SNEGSKA (reference sequence). The CDR3 nucleotides are TGCAGTGCTGTAGACCCAGAGGCGTCAGATACGCAGTATTTT. Its translation is CSAVDPEASDTQYF.

The V call is TRBV5-4, the J call TRBJ2-7; TRBD1 agrees at 12 bases. This CDR3 has 16 residues. V gave up 4 bases and J gave up 6 bases; unmatched junction bases: 11. The germline CDR1 and CDR2 sequences are SGHNT and YYREEE (reference sequence). CDR3 loop: CASSNPGQGARGEQYF. The CDR3 DNA is TGTGCCAGCAGCAATCCGGGACAGGGGGCAAGGGGCGAGCAGTACTTC.

This rearrangement joins TRBV20-1 to TRBJ2-2; 13 bases fit TRBD2. This CDR3 is built from 16 residues. Germline V gene sequence: CDR1 DFQATT, CDR2 SNEGSKA (reference sequence). The V gene end was trimmed by 4 bases and the J gene end by 4 bases; junction bases not matched to a gene: 6. Here the CDR3 DNA reads TGCAGTGCTATCAGGACTAGCGGGGGTGGCACCGGGGAGCTGTTTTTT. The encoded protein is CSAIRTSGGGTGELFF.

This clonotype was observed many times. The J gene is TRBJ2-5, the V gene TRBV12-3 or TRBV12-4, with a possible D match to TRBD2 (5 bases). Trimming cost V 6 bases and J 3 bases, with 14 bases left between them. The CDR3 sequence is 14 residues long. CDR3 loop: CASSVSEAEETQYF. The CDR3 bases are TGTGCCAGCAGCGTATCTGAAGCGGAAGAGACCCAGTACTTC.

This clonotype was counted a few times. The rearrangement uses TRBV27 and TRBJ2-5; TRBD2 aligns across 9 bases. The V gene end was trimmed by 4 bases and the J gene end by 10 bases; junction bases not matched to a gene: 13. Germline values: CDR1 MNHEY, CDR2 SMNVEV (reference sequence). CDR3 length: 15 amino acids. In nucleotides, the CDR3 is TGTGCCAGCAGTTCCCTCGGCGGGAGGGCCCTAGGCCAGTACTTC. This encodes CASSSLGGRALGQYF.

This clonotype has just a few counts. The chain links TRBV20-1 to TRBJ2-1, with TRBD2 as a possible D gene (5 bases). Trimming stripped 2 bases from V and 7 bases from J, with 21 bases between. The germline V gene encodes CDR1 DFQATT and CDR2 SNEGSKA (reference sequence). The CDR3 sequence is 16 residues long. The CDR3 DNA sequence: TGCAGTGCTAGACCCACCTTCTACGCCGGGATGAATGAGCAGTTCTTC. It is translated as CSARPTFYAGMNEQFF.

This clonotype was observed many times. The rearrangement joins TRBV2 to TRBJ2-1, with 10 nucleotides matching TRBD2. Trimming at V came to 6 bases and at J to 1 base, leaving 3 bases not matched to a gene. Germline CDR1 is SNHLY and CDR2 is FYNNEI. This CDR3 comprises 15 residues. The CDR3 sequence: CASSQREGSYNEQFF. The CDR3 nucleotides read TGTGCCAGCAGCCAGCGGGAGGGGTCCTACAATGAGCAGTTCTTC. Complete variable domain (other parts from reference TRBV2 and TRBJ2-1): EPEVTQTPSHQVTQMGQEVILRCVPISNHLYFYWYRQILGQKVEFLVSFYNNEISEKSEIFDDQFSVERPDGSNFTLKIRSTKLEDSAMYFCASSQREGSYNEQFFGPGTRLTVL.

The chain carries TRBV6-1 and TRBJ1-6; 11 positions agree with TRBD1. The germline CDR1 and CDR2 sequences are MNHNS and SASEGT. CDR3 length equals 16 residues. J lost 7 bases, V lost 6 bases, and 8 bases had no gene match. The CDR3 nucleotides are TGTGCCAGCAGGGAACCAGGGACAGGGGGGAATTCACCCCTCCACTTT. Its translation: CASREPGTGGNSPLHF.

This rearrangement joins TRBV20-1 to TRBJ2-7; D unresolved. V lost 3 bases to trimming and J lost 5 bases, with 8 bases between them. Looked up from germline, CDR1 is DFQATT and CDR2 is SNEGSKA (reference sequence). The length of the CDR3 is 11 residues. For the CDR3, the DNA is TGCAGTGCTAGTGTGGGGAACGAGCAGTACTTC. Its protein product is CSASVGNEQYF.

V gene TRBV4-2 combines with J gene TRBJ1-5, with 8 bases identical to TRBD1. Germline V lookup: CDR1 LGHNA, CDR2 YNFKEQ. V was clipped by 1 base and J by 2 bases; unmatched bases: 4. The CDR3 contains 16 residues. This CDR3 reads CASSQVLDRGNQPQHF. The CDR3 nucleotides read TGTGCCAGCAGCCAAGTCTTGGACAGGGGCAATCAGCCCCAGCATTTT.

This clonotype was counted a few times. J is TRBJ2-1 and V is TRBV15; D remains ambiguous. The germline V gene has CDR1 LNHNV and CDR2 YYDKDF (reference sequence). The germline V and J ends were trimmed by 0 bases and 5 bases, with 14 bases remaining between them. The CDR3 has 16 amino acids. CDR3 loop: CATSRDLFQGDNEQFF. The CDR3 DNA follows: TGTGCCACCAGCAGAGATCTTTTCCAAGGTGACAATGAGCAGTTCTTC.

This clonotype has ten or more counts. The rearrangement joins TRBV11-1 to TRBJ2-1; no firm D call. The V and J ends lost 5 bases and 0 bases respectively, with 11 bases between them. In germline, CDR1 is SGHAT, CDR2 FQDESV (reference sequence). CDR3 length equals 15 residues. The CDR3: CASSPQLSSYNEQFF. The CDR3 DNA is TGTGCCAGCAGCCCGCAGCTGAGCTCCTACAATGAGCAGTTCTTC.

Concerning this clonotype: A much larger clone lies one base from this, so it may be a read error. V gene TRBV5-4 combines with J gene TRBJ2-1; D possibly corresponds to TRBD2 (7 bases). Germline V gene sequence: CDR1 SGHNT, CDR2 YYREEE (reference sequence). V shed 1 base and J shed 4 bases, with 21 bases lying between them. The CDR3 has 18 residues. As DNA, the CDR3 is TGTGCCAGCAGCTTGATCGGGGGGCGCATCGGCATGTACAATGAGCAGTTCTTC. Its translation: CASSLIGGRIGMYNEQFF.

In its sample, this clonotype was seen many times. This chain uses TRBV27 with TRBJ1-6; perhaps TRBD1 as D (5 bases). V was trimmed by 5 bases and J by 7 bases, leaving 15 bases between them. There are 15 residues in the CDR3. Germline V lookup: CDR1 MNHEY, CDR2 SMNVEV (reference sequence). The CDR3 spells CASSILSRVNSPLHF. The CDR3 nucleotides read TGTGCCAGCAGTATTTTATCCAGGGTCAATTCACCCCTCCACTTT.

This clonotype has ten or more counts. The rearrangement uses TRBV11-2 and TRBJ2-3; D unresolved. Germline V gene sequence: CDR1 SGHAT, CDR2 FQNNGV. The ends were cut back, 5 bases at V and 6 bases at J, with 18 bases in the middle. The CDR3 sequence is 15 residues long. The CDR3 sequence: CASSLSGSGLDTQYF. CDR3 DNA sequence: TGTGCCAGCAGCCTGAGTGGGTCCGGTTTGGATACGCAGTATTTT.

This clonotype was detected ten times or more. The chain joins TRBV29-1 to TRBJ2-7; 9 nucleotides align to TRBD1. Trimming at V came to 6 bases and at J to 6 bases, leaving 9 bases not matched to a gene. The CDR3 spans 13 residues. Germline CDR1 and CDR2: SQVTM and ANQGSEA. The CDR3 loop is CSVIPGQGVEQYF. The CDR3 region has the DNA TGCAGCGTCATCCCGGGACAGGGAGTCGAGCAGTACTTC.

In its sample, this clonotype was seen a few times. The chain links TRBV9 to TRBJ1-3; D uncertain. The V gene lost 3 bases and the J gene lost 0 bases, with 7 bases spanning the gap. The germline gives CDR1 SGDLS, CDR2 YYNGEE. This CDR3 is built from 14 residues. The CDR3 reads CASSDPSSGNTIYF. The CDR3, as DNA: TGTGCCAGCAGCGACCCAAGCTCTGGAAACACCATATATTTT.

This sequence joins TRBV19 and TRBJ2-5; TRBD1 matches at 7 bases. The germline V gene has CDR1 LNHDA and CDR2 SQIVND (reference sequence). The ends lost 6 bases at V and 2 bases at J; junction bases unmatched: 6. The CDR3 covers 14 residues. CDR3 protein: CASRGWDRQETQYF. CDR3 DNA: TGTGCCAGTAGGGGGTGGGACAGACAAGAGACCCAGTACTTC.

This clonotype was detected only a few times. The chain is built from TRBV20-1 and TRBJ2-5, with 9 bases aligning to TRBD2. V was clipped by 5 bases and J by 1 base; unmatched bases: 14. Germline CDR1 reads DFQATT; CDR2 reads SNEGSKA (reference sequence). The CDR3 is made up of 17 amino acids. The CDR3 nucleotides read TGCAGTGCTGATAGAGGGCTAGCGGGAACGGTCCAAGAGACCCAGTACTTC. Residues: CSADRGLAGTVQETQYF.